This T cell receptor beta chain was sequenced in a study of T cell clonotyping in hematopoietic cell transplantation. Whole-study results and caveats: Graft donor and pretransplant recipient Inverse Simpson Index values predicted broader posttransplant TCR diversity. Pathologically expanded recipient clonotypes increased progressively from day 30 to day 180 as diversity fell. Few recipient clonotypes overlapped donors; over 95% were de novo at given depth.

Here immunoSEQ multiplex PCR was the method, and the copy in TCRdb shows in-frame clones only, minus some. The sample contains thousands of clones, 90% of which appear only once. This CDR3 has 16 residues. Germline V CDR1 and CDR2: SGHAT, FQNNGV. V was trimmed by 1 base and J by 5 bases, leaving 18 bases between them. A word on this clone: Its specificity is not known.

The chain links TRBV11-2 to TRBJ2-7, with a tentative D call TRBD2 (7 bases). The TCR sequence derives from a female patient aged 45 to 65 who had an allogeneic stem cell transplant from an unrelated donor, so T cells may come from the graft donor. Some clones in this sample may be carry-over from other donors' samples. Sequencing used peripheral blood mononuclear cells, obtained 100 days after allogeneic stem cell transplant. The CDR3 loop reads CASSLGLRGPTNEQYF. For the CDR3, the DNA is TGTGCCAGCAGCTTAGGGTTGCGGGGGCCGACTAACGAGCAGTACTTC.